A single T cell receptor (beta chain) is shown here with its context. Its antigen is unidentified. This sample is part of a study of molecular identifiers for immune sequencing clone quantification. Study outcomes and limitations: Clonotypes topping 20 RNA copies carried over 98% of effector molecules but under 1% of naive ones.

For bulk TCR libraries, previously described methods and listed TCR primers were used. MiXCR was run by TCRdb on the PCR reads, yielding one entry per CDR3 protein. The sample has 460,000 or so distinct CDR3 sequences; around 23% are singletons. With RNA at 10%, 30% or 50%, naive CD8 libraries came from around 20,000 to 990,000 sorted cells. Researchers sorted naive CD8 T cells as cells that were CD8+CD4-CCR7+CD45RA+. CDR3 length: 15 amino acids. Trimming shortened V by 3 bases and J by 6 bases, and 15 bases separated the two germline ends. Germline values: CDR1 LNHDA, CDR2 SQIVND (reference sequence).

The chain couples TRBV19 to TRBJ1-5; D not certain. This TCR derives from a human donor in good health. Some libraries in this study had Jurkat cell RNA spiked in. Material: naive CD8+ T cells from blood, with Jurkat cell RNA spiked in. Subset defined: FACS-sorted CD8+CD4-CCR7+CD45RA+ naive T cells. The CDR3 DNA follows: TGTGCCAGTAGTATGGGATACAGTATCCCTCAGCCCCAGCATTTT. Its protein product is CASSMGYSIPQPQHF. Full variable domain (remainder filled in from reference TRBV19 and TRBJ1-5): DGGITQSPKYLFRKEGQNVTLSCEQNLNHDAMYWYRQDPGQGLRLIYYSQIVNDFQKGDIAEGYSVSREKKESFPLTVTSAQKNPTAFYLCASSMGYSIPQPQHFGDGTRLSIL.